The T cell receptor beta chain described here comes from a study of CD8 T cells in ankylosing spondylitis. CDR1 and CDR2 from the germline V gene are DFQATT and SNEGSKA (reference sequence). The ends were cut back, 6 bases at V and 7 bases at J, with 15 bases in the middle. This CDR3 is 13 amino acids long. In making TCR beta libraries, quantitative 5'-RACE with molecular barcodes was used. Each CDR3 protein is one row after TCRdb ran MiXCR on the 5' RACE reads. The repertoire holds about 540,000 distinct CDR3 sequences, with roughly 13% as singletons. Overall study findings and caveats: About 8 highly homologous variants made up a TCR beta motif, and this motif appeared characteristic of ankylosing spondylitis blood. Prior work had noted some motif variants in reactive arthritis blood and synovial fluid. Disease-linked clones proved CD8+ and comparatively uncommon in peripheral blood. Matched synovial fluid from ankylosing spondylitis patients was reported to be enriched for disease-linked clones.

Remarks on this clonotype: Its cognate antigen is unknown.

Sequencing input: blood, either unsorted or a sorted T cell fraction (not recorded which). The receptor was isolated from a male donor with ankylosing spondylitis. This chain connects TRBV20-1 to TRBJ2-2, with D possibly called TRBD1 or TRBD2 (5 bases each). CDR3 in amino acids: CSAQVPGGGELFF. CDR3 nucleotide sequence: TGCAGTGCCCAGGTTCCTGGGGGCGGGGAGCTGTTTTTT.